The 8 T cell receptor beta chains in this list originate from one sample, sequenced in a study of technical replicates of blood from several donors. Repertoires were generated with immunoSEQ multiplex PCR, while TCRdb's copy carries only in-frame clones and drops some. The sample contains under 95,000 clones, 94% of which appear only once. The sample was T cells isolated from PBMCs. All receptors derive from a human donor in good health.

The chain carries TRBV28 and TRBJ2-2; D remains unclear. CDR1 and CDR2 from the germline V gene are MDHEN and SYDVKM. Trimming took 5 bases from V and 0 from J, leaving 13 bases between them. There are 16 residues in the CDR3. The CDR3 here is CASSGAGLSNTGELFF. CDR3 DNA: TGTGCCAGCAGTGGCGCAGGCTTATCGAACACCGGGGAGCTGTTTTTT.

This chain uses TRBV5-4 with TRBJ2-1, with 8 bases identical to TRBD1. CDR1 SGHNT and CDR2 YYREEE come from the germline V gene (reference sequence). The length of the CDR3 is 14 residues. V shed 4 bases, J shed 8 bases, and the junction held 8 bases outside the gene matches. CDR3 sequence: CASSLQGAMDEQFF. CDR3 in DNA: TGTGCCAGCAGCCTCCAGGGGGCGATGGATGAGCAGTTCTTC.

The chain uses TRBV5-1 and TRBJ1-1; unclear D gene. The length of the CDR3 is 14 residues. Germline V gene sequence: CDR1 SGHRS, CDR2 YFSETQ. The ends were cut back, 4 bases at V and 6 bases at J, with 16 bases in the middle. CDR3 DNA sequence: TGCGCCAGCAGCCCACCCAACGGTCTGGCTGAAGCTTTCTTT. Translated: CASSPPNGLAEAFF.

This chain uses TRBV19 with TRBJ2-2; tentative D call: TRBD2 (5 bases). This CDR3 has 14 residues. Between the trimmed V and J ends, which lost 7 bases and 7 bases, there was a span of 16 bases. Germline V gives CDR1 LNHDA, CDR2 SQIVND (reference sequence). In nucleotides, the CDR3 is TGTGCCAGTAAACTAGGGAGAGGAATCGGGGAGCTGTTTTTT. As protein: CASKLGRGIGELFF.

The chain combines TRBV13 with TRBJ2-2; the D gene is possibly TRBD2 (6 bases). The V gene's germline CDR1 is PRHDT and CDR2 FYEKMQ (reference sequence). Trimming shortened V by 5 bases and J by 4 bases, and 17 bases separated the two germline ends. The CDR3 contains 16 residues. The CDR3 DNA sequence: TGTGCCAGCAGCCGAGGCCCGGGAGCGGGCACCGGGGAGCTGTTTTTT. This codes for CASSRGPGAGTGELFF.

The count of this clone is one. The rearrangement joins TRBV6-6 to TRBJ1-5; 9 bases are shared with TRBD1. This CDR3 has 15 amino acids. The V gene's germline CDR1 is MNHNY and CDR2 SVGAGI (reference sequence). After removal of 5 bases from V and 4 bases from J, the junction contained 6 bases not matched to a gene. This chain's CDR3 is CASSTGGARNQPQHF. CDR3 nucleotides: TGTGCCAGCAGTACAGGGGGCGCGAGGAATCAGCCCCAGCATTTT.

The chain combines TRBV5-6 with TRBJ2-3; TRBD1 matches at 8 bases. The germline gives CDR1 SGHDT, CDR2 YYEEEE. The CDR3 consists of 17 residues. Losses at the gene ends were 0 bases for V and 1 base for J; bases not matched to a gene: 7. CDR3 amino acids: CASSLVTGTGGTDTQYF. CDR3 DNA: TGTGCCAGCAGCTTGGTTACCGGGACAGGAGGCACAGATACGCAGTATTTT.

CDR3 sequence reads: CATSREWLLAGVHPPFYEQYF. For the CDR3, the DNA is TGTGCCACCAGCAGAGAATGGCTACTAGCGGGAGTACATCCCCCTTTTTACGAGCAGTACTTC. The rearrangement links TRBV15 to TRBJ2-7, with 11 bases identical to TRBD2. The J segment lost 4 bases and the V segment lost 0 bases, leaving 20 bases of the junction unmatched. Germline CDR1 reads LNHNV; CDR2 reads YYDKDF (reference sequence). CDR3 size: 21 residues.